This T cell receptor beta chain was sequenced in a study of blood T cell repertoires in COVID-19. From germline, CDR1 is KGHSY and CDR2 FQNENV. This CDR3 spans 14 amino acids. V was cut by 6 bases and J by 0 bases, with 11 bases left in between. Only in-frame clones appear in the TCRdb table, and some are missing; sequencing was by immunoSEQ multiplex PCR. The repertoire holds 200,000 to 250,000 clones, with approximately 80% as singletons. Sequenced: PBMCs or T cells enriched from blood (not recorded which). This TCR was recovered from a young man with acute COVID-19. The J gene is TRBJ1-1, the V gene TRBV16; D might be TRBD1 (5 bases). CDR3 residues: CASSPKQVNTEAFF. The CDR3 nucleotides are TGTGCCAGCAGTCCTAAACAGGTGAACACTGAAGCTTTCTTT.